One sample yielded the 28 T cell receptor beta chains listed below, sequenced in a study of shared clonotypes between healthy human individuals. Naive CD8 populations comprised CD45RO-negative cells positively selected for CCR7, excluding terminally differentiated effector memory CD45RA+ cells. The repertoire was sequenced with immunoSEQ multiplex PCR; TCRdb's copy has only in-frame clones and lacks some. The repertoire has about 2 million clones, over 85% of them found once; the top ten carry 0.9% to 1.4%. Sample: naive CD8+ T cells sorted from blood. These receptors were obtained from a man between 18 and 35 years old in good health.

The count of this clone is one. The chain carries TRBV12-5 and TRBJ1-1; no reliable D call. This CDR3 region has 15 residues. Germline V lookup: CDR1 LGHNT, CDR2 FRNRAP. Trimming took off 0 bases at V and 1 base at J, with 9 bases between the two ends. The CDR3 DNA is TGTGCTAGTGGTTTGGTACCTGCCCAGAACACTGAAGCTTTCTTT. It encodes CASGLVPAQNTEAFF.

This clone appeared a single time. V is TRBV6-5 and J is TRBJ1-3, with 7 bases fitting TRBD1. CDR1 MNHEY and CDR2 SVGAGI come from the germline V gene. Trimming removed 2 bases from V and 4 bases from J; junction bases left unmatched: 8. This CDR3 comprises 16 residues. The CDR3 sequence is CASSYDRVRIGNTIYF. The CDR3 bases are TGTGCCAGCAGTTACGACAGGGTTAGAATCGGAAACACCATATATTTT.

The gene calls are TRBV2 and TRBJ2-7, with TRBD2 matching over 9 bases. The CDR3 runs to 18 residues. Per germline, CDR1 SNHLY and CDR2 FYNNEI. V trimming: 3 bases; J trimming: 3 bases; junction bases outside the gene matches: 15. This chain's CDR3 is CASSDVEGSGSSVYEQYF. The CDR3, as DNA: TGTGCCAGCAGTGATGTTGAGGGTAGCGGGAGCTCGGTCTACGAGCAGTACTTC.

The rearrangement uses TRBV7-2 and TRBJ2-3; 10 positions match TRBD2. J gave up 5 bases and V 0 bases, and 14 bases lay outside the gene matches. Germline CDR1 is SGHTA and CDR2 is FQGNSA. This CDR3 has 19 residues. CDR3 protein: CASSLAKSGRAFFEDTQYF. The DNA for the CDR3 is TGTGCCAGCAGCTTAGCGAAAAGCGGGAGGGCCTTTTTTGAAGATACGCAGTATTTT.

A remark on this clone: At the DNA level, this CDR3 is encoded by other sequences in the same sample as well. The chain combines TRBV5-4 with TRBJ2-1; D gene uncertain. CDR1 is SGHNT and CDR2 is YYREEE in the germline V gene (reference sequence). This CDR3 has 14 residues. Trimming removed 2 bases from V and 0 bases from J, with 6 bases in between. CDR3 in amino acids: CASSFQSSYNEQFF. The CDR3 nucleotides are TGTGCCAGCAGCTTTCAGAGCTCCTACAATGAGCAGTTCTTC.

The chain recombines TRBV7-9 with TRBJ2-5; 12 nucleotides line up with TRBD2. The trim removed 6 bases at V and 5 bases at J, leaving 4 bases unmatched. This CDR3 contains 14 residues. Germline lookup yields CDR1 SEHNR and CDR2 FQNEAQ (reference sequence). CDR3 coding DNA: TGTGCCAGCAGACATGGACTAGCGGGGGAGACCCAGTACTTC. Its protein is CASRHGLAGETQYF.

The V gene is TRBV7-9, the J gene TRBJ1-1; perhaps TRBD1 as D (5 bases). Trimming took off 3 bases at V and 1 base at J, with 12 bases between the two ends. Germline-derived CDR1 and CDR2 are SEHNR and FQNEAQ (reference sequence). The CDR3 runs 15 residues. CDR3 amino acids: CASSFGGVGNTEAFF. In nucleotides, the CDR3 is TGTGCCAGCAGCTTCGGGGGGGTCGGGAACACTGAAGCTTTCTTT.

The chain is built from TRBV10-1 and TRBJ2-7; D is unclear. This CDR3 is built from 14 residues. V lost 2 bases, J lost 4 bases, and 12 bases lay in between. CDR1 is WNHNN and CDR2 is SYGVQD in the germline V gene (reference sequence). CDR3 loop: CASSEDTRGYEQYF. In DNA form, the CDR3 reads TGCGCCAGCAGTGAGGATACTCGAGGATACGAGCAGTACTTC.

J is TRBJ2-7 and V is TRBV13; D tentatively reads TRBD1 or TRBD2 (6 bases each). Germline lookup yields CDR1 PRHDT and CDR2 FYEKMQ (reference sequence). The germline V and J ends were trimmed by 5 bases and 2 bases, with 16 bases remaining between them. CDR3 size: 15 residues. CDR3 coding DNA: TGTGCCAGCAGCCTAAGGGGGGCCGGGGCCTACGAGCAGTACTTC. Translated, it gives CASSLRGAGAYEQYF.

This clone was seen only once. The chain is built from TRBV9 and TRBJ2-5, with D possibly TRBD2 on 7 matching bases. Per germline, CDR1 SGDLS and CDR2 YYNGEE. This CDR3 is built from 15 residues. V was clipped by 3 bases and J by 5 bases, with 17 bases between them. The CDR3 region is CASSAPGGPGETQYF. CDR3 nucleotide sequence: TGTGCCAGCAGCGCACCCGGGGGGCCGGGGGAGACCCAGTACTTC.

The CDR3 loop reads CASSLDYTGELFF. The CDR3 DNA reads TGTGCCAGCAGCTTAGACTACACCGGGGAGCTGTTTTTT. The J gene is TRBJ2-2, the V gene TRBV7-9; no definite D call. CDR1 and CDR2 from the germline V gene are SEHNR and FQNEAQ (reference sequence). CDR3 length: 13 residues. Trimming took 1 base from V and 3 from J, leaving 3 bases between them.

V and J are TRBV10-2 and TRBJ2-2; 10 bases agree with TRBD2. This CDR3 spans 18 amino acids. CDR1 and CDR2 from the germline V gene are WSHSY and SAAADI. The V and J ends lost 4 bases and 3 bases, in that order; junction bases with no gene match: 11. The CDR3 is CASSGTLAGHGYTGELFF. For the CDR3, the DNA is TGCGCCAGCAGTGGGACACTAGCGGGGCACGGCTACACCGGGGAGCTGTTTTTT.

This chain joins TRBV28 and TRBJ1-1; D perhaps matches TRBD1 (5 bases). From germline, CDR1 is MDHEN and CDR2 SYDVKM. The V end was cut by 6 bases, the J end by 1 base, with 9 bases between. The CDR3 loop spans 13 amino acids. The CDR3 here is CASSLQENTEAFF. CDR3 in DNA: TGTGCCAGCAGCCTACAGGAGAACACTGAAGCTTTCTTT.

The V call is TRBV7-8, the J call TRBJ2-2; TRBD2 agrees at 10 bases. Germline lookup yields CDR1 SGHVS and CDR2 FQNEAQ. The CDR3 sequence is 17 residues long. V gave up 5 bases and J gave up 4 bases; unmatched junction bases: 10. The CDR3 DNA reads TGTGCCAGCAGCCCCAGGCTAGCGGGGGCCATCACCGGGGAGCTGTTTTTT. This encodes CASSPRLAGAITGELFF.

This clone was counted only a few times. The CDR3 reads CASSQDAQGKQPQHF. The CDR3, as DNA: TGTGCCAGCAGCCAAGATGCGCAGGGGAAGCAGCCCCAGCATTTT. The J gene is TRBJ1-5, the V gene TRBV4-2, with a tentative D call TRBD1 (6 bases). The ends were cut back, 0 bases at V and 7 bases at J, with 13 bases in the middle. Per the germline V gene, CDR1 is LGHNA and CDR2 is YNFKEQ. The CDR3 length is 15 residues.

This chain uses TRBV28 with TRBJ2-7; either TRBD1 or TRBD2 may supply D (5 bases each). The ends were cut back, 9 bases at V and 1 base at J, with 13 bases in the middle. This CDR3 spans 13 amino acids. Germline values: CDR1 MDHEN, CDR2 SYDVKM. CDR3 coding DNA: TGTGCCAGTCAGGGACGGGTATCCTACGAGCAGTACTTC. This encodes CASQGRVSYEQYF.

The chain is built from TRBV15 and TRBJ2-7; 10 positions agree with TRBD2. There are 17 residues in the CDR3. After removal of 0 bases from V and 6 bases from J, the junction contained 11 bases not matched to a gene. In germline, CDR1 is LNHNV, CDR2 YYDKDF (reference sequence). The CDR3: CATSRDRPSGRMGEQYF. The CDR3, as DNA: TGTGCCACCAGCAGAGATAGGCCTAGCGGGAGAATGGGCGAGCAGTACTTC.

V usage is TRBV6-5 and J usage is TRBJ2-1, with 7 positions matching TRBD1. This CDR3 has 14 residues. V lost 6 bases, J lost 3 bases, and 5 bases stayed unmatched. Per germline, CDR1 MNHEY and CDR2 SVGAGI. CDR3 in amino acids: CASRDQGDYNEQFF. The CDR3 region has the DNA TGTGCCAGCAGGGATCAGGGGGACTACAATGAGCAGTTCTTC.

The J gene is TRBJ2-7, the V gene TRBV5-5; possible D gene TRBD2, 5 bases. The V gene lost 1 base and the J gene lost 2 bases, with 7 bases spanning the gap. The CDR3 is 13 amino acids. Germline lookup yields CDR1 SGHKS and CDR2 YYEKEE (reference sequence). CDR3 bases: TGTGCCAGCAGCTTGCGGGATCCCTACGAGCAGTACTTC. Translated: CASSLRDPYEQYF.

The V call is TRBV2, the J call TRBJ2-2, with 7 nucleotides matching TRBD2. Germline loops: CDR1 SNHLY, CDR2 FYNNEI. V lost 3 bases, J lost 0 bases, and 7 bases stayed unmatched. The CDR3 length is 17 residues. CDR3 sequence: CASSDGERGTNTGELFF. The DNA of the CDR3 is TGTGCCAGCAGTGATGGGGAGCGGGGAACGAACACCGGGGAGCTGTTTTTT.

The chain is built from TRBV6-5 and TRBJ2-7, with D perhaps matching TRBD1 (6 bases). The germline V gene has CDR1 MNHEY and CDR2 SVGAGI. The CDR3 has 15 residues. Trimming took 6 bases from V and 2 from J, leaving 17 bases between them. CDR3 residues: CASRQGQTATYEQYF. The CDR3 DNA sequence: TGTGCCAGCAGACAAGGACAGACCGCTACCTACGAGCAGTACTTC.

The CDR3 region has the DNA TGTGCCAGCGGACCGCCTTACTACGAGCAGTACTTC. Amino acids: CASGPPYYEQYF. The V call is TRBV7-2, the J call TRBJ2-7, with D unresolved. Germline CDR1 is SGHTA and CDR2 is FQGNSA. V shed 8 bases and J shed 3 bases, with 11 bases lying between them. CDR3 length: 12 amino acids.

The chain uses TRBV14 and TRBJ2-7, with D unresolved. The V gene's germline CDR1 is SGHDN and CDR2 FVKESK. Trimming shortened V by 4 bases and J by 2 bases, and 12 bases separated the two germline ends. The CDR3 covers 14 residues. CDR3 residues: CASSPHGSTYEQYF. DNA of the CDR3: TGTGCCAGCAGCCCCCACGGAAGCACCTACGAGCAGTACTTC.

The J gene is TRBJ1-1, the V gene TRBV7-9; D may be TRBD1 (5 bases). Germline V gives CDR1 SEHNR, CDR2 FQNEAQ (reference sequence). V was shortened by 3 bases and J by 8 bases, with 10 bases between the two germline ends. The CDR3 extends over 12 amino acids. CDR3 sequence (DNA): TGTGCCAGCAGCTTGTCGGCAGGGGAAGCTTTCTTT. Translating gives CASSLSAGEAFF.

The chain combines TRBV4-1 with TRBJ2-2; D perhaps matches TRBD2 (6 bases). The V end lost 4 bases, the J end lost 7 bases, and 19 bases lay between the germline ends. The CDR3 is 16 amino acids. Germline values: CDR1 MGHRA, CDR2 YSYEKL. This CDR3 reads CASSLWEAANFGELFF. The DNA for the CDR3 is TGCGCCAGCAGCCTTTGGGAGGCAGCAAATTTCGGGGAGCTGTTTTTT.

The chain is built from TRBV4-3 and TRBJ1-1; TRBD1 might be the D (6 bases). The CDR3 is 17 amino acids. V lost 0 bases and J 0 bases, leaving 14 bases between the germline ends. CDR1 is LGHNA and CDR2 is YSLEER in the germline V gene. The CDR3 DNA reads TGCGCCAGCAGCCAAGATCTGACAGGTAGCGTGAACACTGAAGCTTTCTTT. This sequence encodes CASSQDLTGSVNTEAFF.

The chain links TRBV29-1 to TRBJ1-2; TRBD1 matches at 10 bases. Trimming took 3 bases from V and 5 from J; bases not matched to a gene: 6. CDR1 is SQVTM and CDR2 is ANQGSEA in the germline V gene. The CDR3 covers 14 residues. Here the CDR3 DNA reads TGCAGCGTTGATGCGACAGGGGGCGCGTATGGCTACACCTTC. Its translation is CSVDATGGAYGYTF.

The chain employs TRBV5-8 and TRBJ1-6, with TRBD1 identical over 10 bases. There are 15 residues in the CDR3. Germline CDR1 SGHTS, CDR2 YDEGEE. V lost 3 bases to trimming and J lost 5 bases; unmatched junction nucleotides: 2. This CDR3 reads CASSSGQGHNSPLHF. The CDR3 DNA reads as TGTGCCAGCAGCTCGGGACAGGGGCATAATTCACCCCTCCACTTT.